A single TCR beta chain is shown here with its context. This clonotype was seen more than once but under ten times. The target of this receptor is not known. Per-base qualities were not stored, and no clone one base away is much larger. The treatment or condition label here, explained by the study, means: live attenuated yellow fever vaccine strain. A standard Ficoll-Paque protocol was used to isolate PBMCs from peripheral blood. CD4 and CD8 T-cell fractions were isolated with Dynabeads CD4 and CD8 positive selection kits. RNA was extracted with TriZol from bulk PBMCs, CD4 and CD8 fractions, and dextramer-positive and dextramer-negative fractions. The run used an Illumina NovaSeq 6000. Synthesis of TCR cDNA relied on 5'RACE template switching, a step that introduced a universal primer site along with unique molecular identifiers. Priming of cDNA synthesis was performed from both the TCR alpha and TCR beta constant segments. Libraries were amplified in two PCR steps, with sample barcodes and sequencing adapters added in the second step. Sequencing of the libraries was done on either Illumina HiSeq 2500 (2x100 bp) or NovaSeq (2x150 bp). Processing in the source paper ran as follows. Demultiplexing of reads and collapsing into UMI consensus sequences were performed with MIGEC, and V(D)J alignment was carried out with MiXCR. Vaccine-responding clonotypes were defined with edgeR using replicate PBMC samples, requiring FDR below 0.01 and a log2 fold change above 5 up to day 15. Each bulk clonotype was labeled CD4 or CD8 based on which sequenced repertoire, CD4 or CD8, contained the clonotype at higher abundance. The public reads were quality trimmed at Q25 with fastp and then assembled into clones with MiXCR by TCRdb, keeping productive beta chains. Entries are consolidated by CDR3 protein sequence, retaining the most common genes and DNA. The V and J calls here are based on TCRdb, not the publication. The sample table records under 200,000 distinct CDR3 sequences; 9.5% to 12% of these occur just once. 30% to 45% of the sample comes from the top ten.

The sample is drawn from a study of T cells after yellow fever vaccination (dated by TCRdb to the late 2010s). At the level of the whole study: Libraries from fractions with low cell numbers were prepared with the SMART-Seq v4 Ultra Low Input RNA kit. Bulk TCR alpha and beta repertoires were sequenced longitudinally to track T-cell clones before and after primary and booster YFV17D yellow fever vaccination. Two healthy male donors, one aged 18 to 29 and one aged 30 to 39 years, were included in the cohort. Bulk PBMC replicates and cell subsets were isolated from blood drawn at multiple timepoints before and after both primary and secondary immunization.

Looking up the germline V gene yields CDR1 MNHEY and CDR2 SVGEGT. The CDR3 numbers 14 residues from cysteine through phenylalanine. Of the read, only the CDR3 DNA is kept; its 42 bases are in frame from base 1. V drops 5 bases and J drops 2 bases, leaving 11 bases in between. The paper as a whole reports these results and caveats: Because abundant contaminating clonotypes from the bulk population could be contained in FACS-sorted repertoires, computational filtering was required. A small fraction of clonotypes appeared in both the CD4 and CD8 compartments, likely as a result of convergent recombination. Most clones expanded after primary vaccination were re-detected after the booster (almost 98% of CD4 and 88% of CD8), suggesting broad memory maintenance. Because only two donors were included in the study, the extent to which the findings can be generalized is limited. The secondary T-cell response was weaker than the primary response but faster, peaking on day 5 instead of day 15.

This receptor was taken from a man aged 18 to 35 who received the YFV17D yellow fever vaccine. Sequences were derived from CD8+ T cells sorted from PBMCs, sampled 15 days after the yellow fever booster vaccination. This sequence uses TRBV6-2 or TRBV6-3 and TRBJ2-3; the D gene cannot be named for sure. In nucleotides, the sequence is TGTGCCAGCAGTGACCTCTTCTACACAGATACGCAGTATTTT. It translates to CASSDLFYTDTQYF.